The sequence of this T cell receptor beta chain was determined in a study of OX40 agonist ivuxolimab in advanced cancers. At the level of the study: Across the patients, intravenous ivuxolimab was delivered every 2 weeks at 0.01 to 10 mg/kg.

Systemic immunosuppression or a history of autoimmune disease excluded patients. Collection of blood occurred at baseline, at cycle 4 day 1, and at cycle 7 day 1. The CDR3 is 16 residues long. The germline V gene has CDR1 SGHTA and CDR2 FQGNSA. V lost 3 bases and J 5 bases, leaving 19 bases between the germline ends. General study points: Antigen specificity remained undetermined for the expanded peripheral T cells.

This table comes from immunoSEQ multiplex PCR, and its TCRdb copy is limited to in-frame clones, with some not included. The repertoire holds about 77,000 clones, with over 85% as singletons. Details on this clone: As yet, its antigen is unknown.

The rearrangement uses TRBV7-2 and TRBJ1-2, with D unclear. This clonotype was obtained from an adult with an advanced solid tumor such as melanoma, head and neck, liver or kidney cancer. The specimen comprised CD4+ or CD8+ T cells sorted from blood, sampled in a trial of the OX40 agonist ivuxolimab. The CDR3 DNA sequence: TGTGCCAGCAGCTTGGGCTTTACAAGGACTCCTTATGGCTACACCTTC. Translating it yields CASSLGFTRTPYGYTF.